Following are 22 T cell receptor beta chains from one sample sequenced in a study of identical twins. TCRdb processed the 5' RACE reads anew with MiXCR; each CDR3 protein has one entry. There are around 960,000 distinct CDR3 sequences in the sample; more than 9% occur only once, and about 1.5% lies in the top ten. These data also formed part of another study, on yellow fever vaccine responses in identical twins.

The sample taken for sequencing was PBMCs. The receptors were gathered from a woman younger than 30 in good health.

This clonotype was seen a few times. This rearrangement joins TRBV9 to TRBJ2-7, with D perhaps TRBD1 (6 bases). This CDR3 comprises 15 residues. Trimming took off 3 bases at V and 2 bases at J, with 15 bases between the two ends. Germline CDR1 SGDLS, CDR2 YYNGEE. For the CDR3, the DNA is TGTGCCAGCAGCGCCCTACCACAGGGACCCTACGAGCAGTACTTC. It encodes CASSALPQGPYEQYF. Full variable domain (rest looked up from reference TRBV9 and TRBJ2-7): DSGVTQTPKHLITATGQRVTLRCSPRSGDLSVYWYQQSLDQGLQFLIQYYNGEERAKGNILERFSAQQFPDLHSELNLSSLELGDSALYFCASSALPQGPYEQYFGPGTRLTVT.

This chain joins TRBV20-1 and TRBJ2-1; the D gene is possibly TRBD2 (5 bases). Germline assignment: CDR1 DFQATT and CDR2 SNEGSKA (reference sequence). The V end lost 3 bases, the J end lost 3 bases, and 12 bases lay between the germline ends. The CDR3 has 14 residues. CDR3 residues: CSASVTGLYNEQFF. CDR3 DNA sequence: TGCAGTGCTAGCGTAACCGGACTCTACAATGAGCAGTTCTTC.

The chain uses TRBV12-3 or TRBV12-4 and TRBJ1-6; tentative D call: TRBD1 (5 bases). Deletions cut 3 bases from V and 6 bases from J, with 15 bases between. CDR3 size: 16 residues. DNA of the CDR3: TGTGCCAGCAGTTTGGGGCTCCTGGGGCGTAATTCACCCCTCCACTTT. This sequence encodes CASSLGLLGRNSPLHF.

This clonotype was detected a few times. The chain is built from TRBV4-1 and TRBJ2-2, with D perhaps being TRBD1 or TRBD2 (5 bases each). This CDR3 region has 15 residues. V was cut by 3 bases and J by 4 bases, with 12 bases left in between. Germline-derived CDR1 and CDR2 are MGHRA and YSYEKL. Here the CDR3 reads CASSHGQGVTGELFF. CDR3 sequence (DNA): TGCGCCAGCAGCCATGGTCAGGGAGTCACCGGGGAGCTGTTTTTT.

In its sample, this clonotype was seen a few times. V and J are TRBV20-1 and TRBJ2-1, with 15 bases matching TRBD2. The CDR3 is 17 amino acids. In germline, CDR1 is DFQATT, CDR2 SNEGSKA (reference sequence). V trimming: 3 bases; J trimming: 13 bases; junction bases outside the gene matches: 16. In nucleotides, the CDR3 is TGCAGTGCTAGGACCCGATGGACTAGCGGGGGGGCCCGGTCTCAGTTCTTC. Amino acid sequence: CSARTRWTSGGARSQFF.

This clonotype was seen repeatedly, ten times or more. The chain combines TRBV6-1 with TRBJ1-3; D might be TRBD1 (5 bases). Germline CDR1 is MNHNS and CDR2 is SASEGT. This CDR3 is built from 13 residues. The V gene lost 6 bases and the J gene lost 4 bases, with 10 bases spanning the gap. CDR3 residues: CASRLTVGNTIYF. In DNA, the CDR3 is TGTGCCAGCAGGCTGACAGTAGGAAACACCATATATTTT.

This clonotype was counted many times. The chain links TRBV24-1 to TRBJ2-2, with D possibly TRBD1 on 6 matching bases. Trimming removed 0 bases at V and 3 bases at J, with 13 bases between. Germline V gene sequence: CDR1 KGHDR, CDR2 SFDVKD. This CDR3 comprises 17 residues. The CDR3 DNA reads as TGTGCCACCAGTGATTTGTCCTGGGACAAAGACACCGGGGAGCTGTTTTTT. This codes for CATSDLSWDKDTGELFF.

A few counts support this clonotype. This rearrangement joins TRBV5-6 to TRBJ1-2; weak D call: TRBD1 (6 bases). Between the trimmed V and J ends, which lost 9 bases and 8 bases, there was a span of 23 bases. Germline values: CDR1 SGHDT, CDR2 YYEEEE. This CDR3 comprises 14 residues. CDR3 in DNA: TGTGCCACCTCACTCGGGGGCCAATATGGCGGCTACACCTTC. It codes for CATSLGGQYGGYTF.

This clonotype turned up a few times. The CDR3 reads CAISSGQGLEETQYF. The DNA of the CDR3 is TGTGCCATCAGCTCGGGACAGGGGTTGGAAGAGACCCAGTACTTC. V usage is TRBV10-3 and J usage is TRBJ2-5, with 10 positions matching TRBD1. CDR1 is ENHRY, CDR2 SYGVKD, per germline. J was trimmed by 3 bases and V by 6 bases; bases with no gene match: 7. This CDR3 is built from 15 residues.

This clonotype occurred a few times. J is TRBJ2-7 and V is TRBV20-1; D perhaps matches TRBD2 (7 bases). This CDR3 is 14 amino acids long. V lost 6 bases to trimming and J lost 3 bases, with 18 bases between them. Germline V CDR1 and CDR2: DFQATT, SNEGSKA (reference sequence). CDR3 in DNA: TGCAGTGCCCAAGGTACGGGGGGCGGCTACGAGCAGTACGTC. It is translated as CSAQGTGGGYEQYV.

This clonotype was recorded at least ten times. The gene calls are TRBV5-1 and TRBJ2-7, with TRBD1 matching 7 bases. After removal of 0 bases from V and 0 bases from J, the junction contained 0 bases not matched to a gene. This CDR3 comprises 14 residues. In germline, CDR1 is SGHRS, CDR2 YFSETQ. CDR3 nucleotides: TGCGCCAGCAGCTTGGGGGACAGCTCCTACGAGCAGTACGTC. Protein sequence: CASSLGDSSYEQYV.

This clonotype was picked up many times. This sequence joins TRBV3-1 and TRBJ1-2; the match to TRBD1 covers 9 bases. V trimming: 4 bases; J trimming: 3 bases; junction bases outside the gene matches: 9. Germline V gene sequence: CDR1 LGHDT, CDR2 YNNKEL (reference sequence). The CDR3 spans 16 residues. In DNA form, the CDR3 reads TGTGCCAGCAGCCCGTACGGGACAGGGAAAGACTATGGCTACACCTTC. This translates into CASSPYGTGKDYGYTF.

CDR3 nucleotide sequence: TGTGCCAGCAGTACGCGGCAACTGAGATACAATGAGCAGTTCTTC. Its translation is CASSTRQLRYNEQFF. V is TRBV28 and J is TRBJ2-1; D gene uncertain. The CDR3 loop spans 15 amino acids. Germline lookup yields CDR1 MDHEN and CDR2 SYDVKM. V was pared by 5 bases and J by 4 bases, with 15 bases between.

The V and J genes are TRBV27 and TRBJ2-2, with 11 bases fitting TRBD1. Germline V gene data show CDR1 as MNHEY and CDR2 as SMNVEV (reference sequence). Unmatched junction bases numbered 6, after V lost 4 bases and J lost 5 bases. The CDR3 sequence is 16 residues long. The DNA of the CDR3 is TGTGCCAGCAGTTGGCGGACAGGGGGCGGAACCGGGGAGCTGTTTTTT. Translation gives CASSWRTGGGTGELFF.

V is TRBV7-6 and J is TRBJ2-1, with D perhaps TRBD2 (5 bases). The CDR3 covers 13 residues. V was clipped by 1 base and J by 7 bases, with 8 bases between them. Germline assignment: CDR1 SGHVS and CDR2 FNYEAQ. In nucleotides, the CDR3 is TGTGCCAGCAGCTTAGTACCGGGGAATGAGCAGTTCTTC. Residues: CASSLVPGNEQFF.

In its sample, this clonotype was seen many times. The chain links TRBV28 to TRBJ2-1; D may match TRBD1 or TRBD2 (5 bases each). The CDR3 is 17 residues long. Trimming cost V 6 bases and J 2 bases, with 20 bases left between them. Germline lookup yields CDR1 MDHEN and CDR2 SYDVKM. DNA of the CDR3: TGTGCCAGCAGCTCACACGGGACCACTCAAACCTACAATGAGCAGTTCTTC. Its translation: CASSSHGTTQTYNEQFF.

This clonotype occurred a few times. The rearrangement joins TRBV12-3 or TRBV12-4 to TRBJ1-4; D not certain. Trimming left V 6 bases short and J 5 bases short, with 16 bases between. The CDR3 length is 15 residues. CDR3: CASRSLRGSNEKLFF. As DNA, the CDR3 is TGTGCCAGCAGGTCCCTTCGGGGTTCCAATGAAAAACTGTTTTTT.

The chain has TRBV6-1 and TRBJ2-7, with a weak D call TRBD2 (6 bases). CDR1 is MNHNS and CDR2 is SASEGT in the germline V gene. The CDR3 consists of 14 residues. V was cut by 2 bases and J by 3 bases, with 11 bases left in between. CDR3: CASSEYGSHYEQYF. As DNA, the CDR3 is TGTGCCAGCAGTGAATACGGGAGCCACTACGAGCAGTACTTC.

This clonotype was picked up many times. In nucleotides, the CDR3 is TGCGCCAGCAGCCGCGGGACTAGCGGGTACACCGGGGAGCTGTTTTTT. Translation gives CASSRGTSGYTGELFF. This chain connects TRBV4-1 to TRBJ2-2; the match to TRBD2 covers 12 bases. This CDR3 comprises 16 residues. Germline CDR1 reads MGHRA; CDR2 reads YSYEKL. The V segment lost 4 bases and the J segment 3 bases; nucleotides outside the gene matches: 3.

The chain recombines TRBV28 with TRBJ2-7; a weak D match, TRBD1 (6 bases). This CDR3 is 19 amino acids long. Germline CDR1 is MDHEN and CDR2 is SYDVKM. V lost 10 bases to trimming and J lost 2 bases, with 33 bases between them. CDR3 bases: TGTGCCACCCCAGAAAATCGCCAACCTGTAGGTCAGGGGACCTACGAGCAGTACGTC. This encodes CATPENRQPVGQGTYEQYV.

This clonotype was seen repeatedly, ten times or more. The rearrangement uses TRBV5-1 and TRBJ1-5; D unresolved. In germline, CDR1 is SGHRS, CDR2 YFSETQ. The V gene lost 0 bases and the J gene lost 5 bases, with 6 bases spanning the gap. This CDR3 comprises 13 residues. CDR3 in DNA: TGCGCCAGCAGCTTGGACCGCGATCAGCCCCAGCATTTT. It specifies CASSLDRDQPQHF.

This clonotype was observed a handful of times. The V call is TRBV13, the J call TRBJ2-5; D ambiguous. There are 12 residues in the CDR3. Germline CDR1 reads PRHDT; CDR2 reads FYEKMQ (reference sequence). V was pared by 2 bases and J by 5 bases, with 6 bases between. The CDR3 loop is CASSLHGETQYF. The CDR3 DNA is TGTGCCAGCAGCTTACACGGGGAGACCCAGTACTTC.